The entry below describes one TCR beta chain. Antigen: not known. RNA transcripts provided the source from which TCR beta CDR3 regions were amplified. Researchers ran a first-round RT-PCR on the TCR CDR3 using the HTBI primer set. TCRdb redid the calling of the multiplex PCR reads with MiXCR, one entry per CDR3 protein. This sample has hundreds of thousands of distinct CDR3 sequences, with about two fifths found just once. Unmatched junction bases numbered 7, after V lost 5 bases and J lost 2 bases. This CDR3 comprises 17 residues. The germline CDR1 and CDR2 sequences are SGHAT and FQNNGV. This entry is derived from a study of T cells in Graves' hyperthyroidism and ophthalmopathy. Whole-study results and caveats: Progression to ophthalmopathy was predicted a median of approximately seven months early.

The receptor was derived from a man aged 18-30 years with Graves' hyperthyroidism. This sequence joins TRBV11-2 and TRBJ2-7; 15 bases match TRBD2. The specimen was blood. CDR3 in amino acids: CASSPGLAGGLAYEQYF. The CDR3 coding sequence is TGTGCCAGCAGCCCCGGACTAGCGGGAGGGTTGGCCTACGAGCAGTACTTC.